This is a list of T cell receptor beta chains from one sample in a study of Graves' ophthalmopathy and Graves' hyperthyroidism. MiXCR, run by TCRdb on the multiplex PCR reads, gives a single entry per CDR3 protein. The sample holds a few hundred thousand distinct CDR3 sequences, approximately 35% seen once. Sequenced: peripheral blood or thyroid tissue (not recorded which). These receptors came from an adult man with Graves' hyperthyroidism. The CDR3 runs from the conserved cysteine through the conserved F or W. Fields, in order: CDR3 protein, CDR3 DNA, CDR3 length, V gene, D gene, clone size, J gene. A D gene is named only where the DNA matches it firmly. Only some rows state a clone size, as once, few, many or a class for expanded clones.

CDR3aa: CASSQDQVRTEAFF
CDR3nt: TGCGCCAGCAGCCAAGATCAGGTGCGGACTGAAGCTTTCTTT
len: 14
v_gene: TRBV4-1
d_gene: NA
abundance: NA
j_gene: TRBJ1-1

CDR3aa: CSPDRLKGYTF
CDR3nt: TGCAGCCCCGACAGGTTAAAAGGCTACACCTTC
len: 11
v_gene: TRBV29-1
d_gene: NA
abundance: NA
j_gene: TRBJ1-2

CDR3aa: CASSGRPGTGGGNQPQHF
CDR3nt: TGTGCCAGCAGTGGTCGTCCCGGGACAGGGGGCGGCAATCAGCCCCAGCATTTT
len: 18
v_gene: TRBV2
d_gene: TRBD1
abundance: many
j_gene: TRBJ1-5

CDR3aa: CSANRDTLNTEAFF
CDR3nt: TGCAGTGCGAACCGGGACACCCTGAACACTGAAGCTTTCTTT
len: 14
v_gene: TRBV20-1
d_gene: NA
abundance: many
j_gene: TRBJ1-1

CDR3aa: CASSVAGSGWAETQYF
CDR3nt: TGTGCCAGCAGCGTAGCTGGATCAGGTTGGGCAGAGACCCAGTACTTC
len: 16
v_gene: TRBV9
d_gene: NA
abundance: NA
j_gene: TRBJ2-5

CDR3aa: CATSPGTESGYTF
CDR3nt: TGTGCCACCAGCCCCGGGACAGAATCAGGCTACACCTTC
len: 13
v_gene: TRBV15
d_gene: TRBD1
abundance: many
j_gene: TRBJ1-2

CDR3aa: CASSVREGF
CDR3nt: TGTGCCAGCAGCGTACGGGAGGGATTC
len: 9
v_gene: TRBV9
d_gene: TRBD2
abundance: NA
j_gene: TRBJ2-7

CDR3aa: CASSPGTGEGYTF
CDR3nt: TGTGCCAGCAGCCCCGGGACAGGGGAAGGCTACACCTTC
len: 13
v_gene: TRBV7-9
d_gene: TRBD1
abundance: few
j_gene: TRBJ1-2

CDR3aa: CASSLGPSAADTYNEQFF
CDR3nt: TGTGCCAGCAGCTTAGGGCCGTCCGCGGCTGATACCTACAATGAGCAGTTCTTC
len: 18
v_gene: TRBV7-9
d_gene: NA
abundance: NA
j_gene: TRBJ2-1

CDR3aa: CSLASGTGRNYGYTF
CDR3nt: TGCAGCTTGGCCTCAGGGACAGGACGTAACTATGGCTACACCTTC
len: 15
v_gene: TRBV29-1
d_gene: TRBD1
abundance: NA
j_gene: TRBJ1-2

CDR3aa: CASSQDVTGGLLETQYF
CDR3nt: TGCGCCAGCAGCCAAGATGTGACAGGGGGCCTATTGGAGACCCAGTACTTC
len: 17
v_gene: TRBV4-1
d_gene: TRBD1
abundance: NA
j_gene: TRBJ2-5

CDR3aa: CASSLDRLGKGGRPHYGYTF
CDR3nt: TGTGCCAGCAGTTTAGACAGGCTAGGGAAAGGGGGCAGACCGCACTATGGCTACACCTTC
len: 20
v_gene: TRBV12-3/TRBV12-4
d_gene: TRBD1
abundance: many
j_gene: TRBJ1-2

CDR3aa: CASSTTVNTGELFF
CDR3nt: TGTGCCAGCAGCACTACAGTGAACACCGGGGAGCTGTTTTTT
len: 14
v_gene: TRBV7-6
d_gene: NA
abundance: many
j_gene: TRBJ2-2

CDR3aa: CASSLELTEPTEQYF
CDR3nt: TGTGCCAGCAGTTTAGAACTGACCGAACCCACGGAGCAGTACTTC
len: 15
v_gene: TRBV12-3/TRBV12-4
d_gene: NA
abundance: NA
j_gene: TRBJ2-7

CDR3aa: CASTPDRGDSPLHF
CDR3nt: TGTGCCAGCACTCCGGACAGGGGGGATTCACCCCTCCACTTT
len: 14
v_gene: TRBV27
d_gene: TRBD1
abundance: many
j_gene: TRBJ1-6

CDR3aa: CASKHDPTNTGELFF
CDR3nt: TGTGCCAGCAAACACGACCCGACGAACACCGGGGAGCTGTTTTTT
len: 15
v_gene: TRBV2
d_gene: NA
abundance: many
j_gene: TRBJ2-2

CDR3aa: CASSRLGGTQYF
CDR3nt: TGTGCCAGCAGTCGACTGGGGGGGACCCAGTACTTC
len: 12
v_gene: TRBV6-5
d_gene: NA
abundance: many
j_gene: TRBJ2-5

CDR3aa: CAISDMGFRGYTF
CDR3nt: TGTGCCATCAGTGATATGGGATTCCGGGGCTACACCTTC
len: 13
v_gene: TRBV10-3
d_gene: NA
abundance: many
j_gene: TRBJ1-2